What follows describes a single T cell receptor beta chain. There are many counts of this clonotype. Its antigen remains undetermined. Base qualities are missing; no much larger clone stands one base away. Ophthalmopathy patients had moderately to severely active disease, with a Clinical Activity Score of 3 or more, a NOSPECS grade of 4 or more, and a disease duration of less than 3 months. The study excluded patients with uncontrolled infections, other autoimmune diseases, pregnancy or lactation. Diagnoses were based on clinical symptoms, serum thyroxine and TRAb, thyroid ultrasound and orbital computed tomography. PBMCs were isolated from about 10 ml of fresh peripheral blood by Ficoll-Paque density gradient centrifugation. Total RNA was extracted with Trizol reagent, and quality was checked on an Agilent 2100 Bioanalyzer. Based on the germline V gene, the CDR1 and CDR2 sequences are SGHVS and FNYEAQ. V has 5 bases trimmed and J has 1 base trimmed; junction bases matching no gene number 3. The CDR3, from cysteine to phenylalanine, totals 14 residues. Of the read, only the CDR3 DNA is kept; its 42 bases are in frame from base 1.

TCR beta CDR3 regions were amplified from RNA transcripts. The first round of RT-PCR for the TCR CDR3 was performed with the HTBI primer set and the Qiagen OneStep RT-PCR kit. A second multiplex PCR round built the libraries, followed by size selection and purification. Paired-end sequencing of the libraries was performed with 100 bp reads on an Illumina HiSeq2000. The study's own analysis went as follows. Raw data were processed with SOAPnuke, discarding reads with adapters, uncalled bases, mean Phred below 15, or no exact constant-primer or identifier match. High-quality paired reads were merged with COPE v1.2.5, and unique nucleotide sequences were defined as clonotypes. Clonotypes were aligned to IMGT TRBV, TRBD and TRBJ reference segments using MiTCR v1.1. Only V-J combinations with frequency above 0.0001, covering approximately 99% of repertoires, were analysed. The TCS score was defined as F50 (clonal expansion) divided by E x V (chaos), with BLOSUM62-based TCRdist calculated between CDR3 peptides within each V-J. Welch's t-statistics and random forest reduced roughly 500 V-J features to about 13, which were used in a naive Bayes classifier (R e1071). The public reads were quality trimmed at Q25 with fastp and then assembled into clones with MiXCR by TCRdb, keeping productive beta chains. Entries are consolidated by CDR3 protein sequence, retaining the most common genes and DNA. The V and J calls, along with clone size, are taken from TCRdb and not from the paper's own processing. For this sample the table gives some 270,000 distinct CDR3 sequences, of which roughly 22% were detected only once. The top ten constitute roughly a third of the sample.

These data come from a study of T cells in Graves' hyperthyroidism and ophthalmopathy (dated by TCRdb to about 2019). Looking at the study overall: Peripheral blood samples were taken at initial diagnosis, before any treatment was given. For training and testing, the approximately 92 patients in the discovery cohort were randomly divided in a 7:3 ratio. After sampling, hyperthyroidism patients received methimazole starting at 30 mg daily, and ophthalmopathy patients received high-dose intravenous methylprednisolone. In more than five Graves' hyperthyroidism patients, the study also compared T-cell repertoires from thyroid tissue with T-cell repertoires from blood. According to the paper, TCR Vbeta CDR3 sequencing was carried out on some 140 peripheral blood samples, which came from approximately 41 ophthalmopathy, fewer than 80 hyperthyroidism and approximately 17 progressor patients. A discovery cohort of 95 to 100 patients, roughly 43 with Graves' ophthalmopathy and roughly 59 with stable Graves' hyperthyroidism, was used to find distinguishing TCR V-J signatures. Prospective prediction of ophthalmopathy was tested in an independent validation cohort of 18 to 20 hyperthyroidism patients and 17 patients who later progressed to ophthalmopathy.

The study at large found these results: No statistical method was used to set the sample size in advance, and investigators knew the group allocation. Most expanded thyroid clonotypes (frequency above 0.001) were also detected in blood, a finding suggesting that blood repertoires may reflect thyroid immune responses. In validation, the model predicted progression to ophthalmopathy a median of roughly 6.5 months before onset, with roughly 70% sensitivity and 72.22% specificity. Ophthalmopathy was separated from stable hyperthyroidism by a 13 V-J signature model, with roughly 88% sensitivity and approximately 81% specificity obtained in cross-validation and 80%/75% obtained in testing.

Sequencing was done on a sample of blood. This receptor was identified in a woman aged 40 to 50 with Graves' ophthalmopathy. Recombination connected TRBV7-6 to TRBJ1-1, with 8 middle bases fitting TRBD1. The CDR3 protein: CASSRQGKNTEAFF. The bases read TGTGCCAGCAGCCGACAGGGGAAGAACACTGAAGCTTTCTTT. The full variable domain, completed from the reference TRBV7-6 and TRBJ1-1 proteins outside the CDR3, reads GAGVSQSPRYKVTKRGQDVALRCDPISGHVSLYWYRQALGQGPEFLTYFNYEAQQDKSGLPNDRFSAERPEGSISTLTIQRTEQRDSAMYRCASSRQGKNTEAFFGQGTRLTVV.